This TCR beta chain was identified during a study of beta chain features in type 1 diabetes. Study-level background: The number of sorted cells examined across all samples was around 98 million. General study results and limits: All four CD4+ subsets from Type 1 diabetes patients carried moderately but significantly shorter TCRB CDR3s. Individuals with type 1 diabetes displayed fewer insertions and more deletions at VDJ junctions. PCR might show a preference for shorter templates, equally across patients and controls.

The authors sorted CD4+ naive, central memory, regulatory and stem cell-like memory cells via CD45RO/CCR7/CD25/CD127/CD95/CD27. CDR3 length equals 14 residues. The germline V gene encodes CDR1 SGHTA and CDR2 FQGNSA. V was pared by 5 bases and J by 0 bases, with 10 bases between. Reverse transcription of all isolated RNA meant that expressed TCRB transcripts were sequenced. TCRdb's table, derived via immunoSEQ multiplex PCR, lists solely in-frame clones and lacks some. The data contain approximately 240,000 clones, 16% of them singletons. Comment on this clone: The antigen remains unidentified.

The sample comprised naive CD4+ T cells from blood. This TCR came from a man aged 30 to 45 with type 1 diabetes. J is TRBJ1-1 and V is TRBV7-2; a weak D match, TRBD1 (5 bases). CDR3 coding DNA: TGTGCCAGCAGCCCGGGACCGGTGAACACTGAAGCTTTCTTT. Its protein product is CASSPGPVNTEAFF.